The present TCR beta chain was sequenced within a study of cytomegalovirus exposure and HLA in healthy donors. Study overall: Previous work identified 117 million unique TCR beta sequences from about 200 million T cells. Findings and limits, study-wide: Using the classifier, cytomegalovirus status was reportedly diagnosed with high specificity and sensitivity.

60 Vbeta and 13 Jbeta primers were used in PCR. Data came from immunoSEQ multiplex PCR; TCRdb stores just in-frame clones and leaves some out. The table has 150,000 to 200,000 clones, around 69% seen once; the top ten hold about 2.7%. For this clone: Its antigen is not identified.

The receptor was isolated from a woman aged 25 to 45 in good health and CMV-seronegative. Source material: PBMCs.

CDR3 DNA: TGTGCCAGCAGCTTAGGCGGGAGTGCCTACGAGCAGTACTTC. Translation gives CASSLGGSAYEQYF. V gene TRBV7-3 combines with J gene TRBJ2-7, with 7 bases lining up with TRBD2. V was clipped by 2 bases and J by 2 bases; unmatched bases: 3. The CDR3 consists of 14 residues. CDR1 and CDR2 from the germline V gene are SGHTA and FQGTGA.